Presented here are 15 T cell receptor beta chains from one specimen sequenced in a study of T cells in localized non-small cell lung cancer. Assay: immunoSEQ multiplex PCR; the TCRdb copy retains only in-frame clones and omits some. The data contain about 11,000 clones, approximately 90% of them singletons. Sequenced material: peripheral blood, taken before any cancer treatment. The source of these receptors is a male donor older than 55 with stage III lung adenocarcinoma.

CDR3 in amino acids: CASSRTGTQNSNQPQHF. The CDR3 DNA reads as TGTGCCAGCAGCCGAACCGGGACACAAAATAGCAATCAGCCCCAGCATTTT. V is TRBV5-5 and J is TRBJ1-5; a possible D gene is TRBD1 (6 bases). Germline lookup yields CDR1 SGHKS and CDR2 YYEKEE (reference sequence). The CDR3 length is 17 residues. V was pared by 4 bases and J by 0 bases, with 17 bases between.

This chain connects TRBV19 to TRBJ1-6; D is ambiguous. This CDR3 region has 12 residues. Germline values: CDR1 LNHDA, CDR2 SQIVND (reference sequence). V was clipped by 5 bases and J by 6 bases, with 5 bases between them. CDR3: CASSWVNSPLHF. For the CDR3, the DNA is TGTGCCAGTAGTTGGGTTAATTCACCCCTCCACTTT.

V gene TRBV5-1 combines with J gene TRBJ2-2, with unresolved D. V was clipped by 0 bases and J by 5 bases, with 5 bases between them. The CDR3 is 13 amino acids. The germline V gene encodes CDR1 SGHRS and CDR2 YFSETQ. CDR3 nucleotide sequence: TGCGCCAGCAGCTTGGACGGAACCGGGGAGCTGTTTTTT. Its translation: CASSLDGTGELFF.

V and J are TRBV10-1 and TRBJ2-7, with 10 bases fitting TRBD1. The CDR3 has 16 residues. V was clipped by 2 bases and J by 5 bases; unmatched bases: 9. CDR1 is WNHNN, CDR2 SYGVQD, per germline (reference sequence). The CDR3 bases are TGCGCCAGCAGTGAGCCGACAGGGGGCGAGAGCCACGAGCAGTACTTC. It yields the protein CASSEPTGGESHEQYF.

The rearrangement uses TRBV10-3 and TRBJ2-3; 13 bases line up with TRBD2. The CDR3 runs to 16 residues. With 10 bases clipped from V and 0 bases from J, the junction kept 7 bases outside the gene matches. Germline CDR1 reads ENHRY; CDR2 reads SYGVKD. CDR3 in DNA: TGTGCCACCCGGACTAGCGGGAGAGCTAGCACAGATACGCAGTATTTT. Its translation: CATRTSGRASTDTQYF.

The chain carries TRBV5-1 and TRBJ2-5, with D unresolved. Per germline, CDR1 SGHRS and CDR2 YFSETQ. Trimming took 3 bases from V and 5 from J, leaving 5 bases between them. The CDR3 loop spans 11 amino acids. The CDR3 DNA is TGCGCCAGCAGCTCTAGTGAGACCCAGTACTTC. Translation: CASSSSETQYF.

The chain is built from TRBV5-8 and TRBJ2-1; D call uncertain. CDR1 SGHTS and CDR2 YDEGEE come from the germline V gene. The CDR3 loop spans 12 amino acids. V was shortened by 4 bases and J by 7 bases, with 9 bases between the two germline ends. CDR3 region: CASSLRQNEQFF. The CDR3 DNA reads TGTGCCAGCAGCCTTCGACAAAATGAGCAGTTCTTC. Full variable domain (outside the CDR3, taken from reference TRBV5-8 and TRBJ2-1): EAGVTQSPTHLIKTRGQQATLRCSPISGHTSVYWYQQALGLGLQFLLWYDEGEERNRGNFPPRFSGRQFPNYSSELNVNALELEDSALYLCASSLRQNEQFFGPGTRLTVL.

With regard to this clone: Other DNA sequences in this sample translate to the same CDR3. The rearrangement uses TRBV28 and TRBJ2-3; D may match TRBD1 or TRBD2 (5 bases each). Trimming pared 5 bases from V and 1 base from J, leaving 7 bases between. The germline CDR1 and CDR2 sequences are MDHEN and SYDVKM. This CDR3 has 13 amino acids. The CDR3 DNA follows: TGTGCCAGCAGTAGGGACGGCACAGATACGCAGTATTTT. It specifies CASSRDGTDTQYF.

This clone was observed a few times. The chain employs TRBV7-9 and TRBJ1-1, with D possibly TRBD1 on 5 matching bases. The CDR3 extends over 12 amino acids. V dropped 2 bases and J dropped 7 bases, with 8 bases sitting between them. Germline V lookup: CDR1 SEHNR, CDR2 FQNEAQ (reference sequence). CDR3: CASSLRQGEAFF. The CDR3 DNA sequence: TGTGCCAGCAGCTTAAGGCAGGGTGAAGCTTTCTTT.

The V call is TRBV19, the J call TRBJ2-7; possibly TRBD2 for D (7 bases). Germline V gives CDR1 LNHDA, CDR2 SQIVND (reference sequence). Trimming pared 10 bases from V and 5 bases from J, leaving 21 bases between. CDR3 length: 14 amino acids. Here the CDR3 reads CATSAGRGIDEQYF. CDR3 nucleotide sequence: TGTGCCACCTCAGCAGGGAGGGGGATAGACGAGCAGTACTTC.

The chain is built from TRBV28 and TRBJ2-7, with D unclear. Germline V gene data show CDR1 as MDHEN and CDR2 as SYDVKM. This CDR3 has 15 residues. The V end lost 2 bases, the J end lost 2 bases, and 13 bases lay between the germline ends. In DNA, the CDR3 is TGTGCCAGCAGTTTAACGAATAGGGCCCCCTACGAGCAGTACTTC. Amino acid sequence: CASSLTNRAPYEQYF. Full variable domain (remainder filled in from reference TRBV28 and TRBJ2-7): DVKVTQSSRYLVKRTGEKVFLECVQDMDHENMFWYRQDPGLGLRLIYFSYDVKMKEKGDIPEGYSVSREKKERFSLILESASTNQTSMYLCASSLTNRAPYEQYFGPGTRLTVT.

V is TRBV7-2 and J is TRBJ1-2; D gene uncertain. Trimming stripped 5 bases from V and 7 bases from J, with 17 bases between. The CDR3 runs to 14 residues. Germline assignment: CDR1 SGHTA and CDR2 FQGNSA. CDR3 in DNA: TGTGCCAGCAGCCGTCCGAACCGGAATACTGGCTACACCTTC. This sequence encodes CASSRPNRNTGYTF.

The chain uses TRBV6-6 and TRBJ2-2; D may be TRBD1 (6 bases). Germline V gives CDR1 MNHNY, CDR2 SVGAGI (reference sequence). The CDR3 is 16 amino acids. V lost 7 bases and J lost 3, with 18 bases in between. CDR3 protein: CASTSGRQGYTGELFF. CDR3 coding DNA: TGTGCCAGCACCTCGGGGCGCCAGGGGTACACCGGGGAGCTGTTTTTT.

The CDR3 DNA sequence: TGTGCCAGCAGCTTAGTGGGAGTGAACACTGAAGCTTTCTTT. It encodes CASSLVGVNTEAFF. The chain uses TRBV7-9 and TRBJ1-1; D gene uncertain. V lost 1 base and J lost 0, with 6 bases in between. The germline V gene has CDR1 SEHNR and CDR2 FQNEAQ (reference sequence). The CDR3 sequence is 14 residues long.

CDR3 sequence: CASSPPGSPYEQYF. The CDR3, as DNA: TGTGCCAGCAGCCCTCCGGGGTCCCCCTACGAGCAGTACTTC. V gene TRBV5-4 combines with J gene TRBJ2-7; D is perhaps TRBD2 (5 bases). The CDR3 has 14 amino acids. The germline V and J ends were trimmed by 4 bases and 2 bases, with 13 bases remaining between them. Germline V gene sequence: CDR1 SGHNT, CDR2 YYREEE (reference sequence). Based on the CDR3 plus reference TRBV5-4 and TRBJ2-7, the full variable domain is ETGVTQSPTHLIKTRGQQVTLRCSSQSGHNTVSWYQQALGQGPQFIFQYYREEENGRGNFPPRFSGLQFPNYSSELNVNALELDDSALYLCASSPPGSPYEQYFGPGTRLTVT.